Sequencing of this T cell receptor (beta chain) was carried out in a study of cytomegalovirus exposure and HLA in healthy donors. Study overall: As released early, the data held about 85 million unique TCRs from HLA-typed donors.

Germline V gene lookup returns CDR1 SEHNR and CDR2 FQNEAQ (reference sequence). The V end lost 1 base, the J end lost 7 bases, and 13 bases lay between the germline ends. The CDR3 has 14 amino acids. Study-level findings and limits: Analysis performed later showed TCR beta chains linked to HLA being more clonally expanded than equally common others.

The PCR had 60 Vbeta and 13 Jbeta primers. Sequencing used immunoSEQ multiplex PCR; TCRdb keeps in-frame clones, though not all of them. The profile shows 40,000 or so clones, approximately 63% of them singletons. This clone has only a few counts. As yet, its antigen is unknown. The rearrangement joins TRBV7-9 to TRBJ1-1, with D possibly being TRBD1 (6 bases). The sample taken for sequencing was PBMCs. The receptor's source is a man between 35 and 55 years old in good health and CMV-seronegative. The DNA for the CDR3 is TGTGCCAGCAGCTTAGTAAGGACAGCAGGTGAAGCTTTCTTT. Amino acid sequence: CASSLVRTAGEAFF. Drawing the rest from reference TRBV7-9 and TRBJ1-1, the complete variable domain is DTGVSQNPRHKITKRGQNVTFRCDPISEHNRLYWYRQTLGQGPEFLTYFQNEAQLEKSRLLSDRFSAERPKGSFSTLEIQRTEQGDSAMYLCASSLVRTAGEAFFGQGTRLTVV.